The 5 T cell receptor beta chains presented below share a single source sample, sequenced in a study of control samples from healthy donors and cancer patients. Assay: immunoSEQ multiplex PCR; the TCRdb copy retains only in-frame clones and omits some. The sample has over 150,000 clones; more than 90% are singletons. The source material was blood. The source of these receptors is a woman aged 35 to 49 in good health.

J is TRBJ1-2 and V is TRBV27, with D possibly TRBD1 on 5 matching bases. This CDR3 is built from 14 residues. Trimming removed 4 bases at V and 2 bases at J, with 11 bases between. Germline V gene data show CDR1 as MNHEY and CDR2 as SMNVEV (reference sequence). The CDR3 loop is CASSSQEGNYGYTF. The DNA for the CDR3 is TGTGCCAGCAGTTCACAGGAAGGCAACTATGGCTACACCTTC.

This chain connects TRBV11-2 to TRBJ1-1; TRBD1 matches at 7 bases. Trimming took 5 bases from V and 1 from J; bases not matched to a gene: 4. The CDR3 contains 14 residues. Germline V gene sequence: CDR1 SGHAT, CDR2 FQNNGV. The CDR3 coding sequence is TGTGCCAGCAGCCGGCAGGGGGGGAACACTGAAGCTTTCTTT. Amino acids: CASSRQGGNTEAFF.

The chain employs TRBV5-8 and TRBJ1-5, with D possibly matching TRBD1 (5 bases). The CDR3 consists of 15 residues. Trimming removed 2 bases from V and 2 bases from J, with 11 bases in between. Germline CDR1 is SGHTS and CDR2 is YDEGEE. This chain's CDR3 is CASSFQGRGNQPQHF. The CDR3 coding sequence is TGTGCCAGCAGCTTTCAGGGCAGAGGCAATCAGCCCCAGCATTTT.

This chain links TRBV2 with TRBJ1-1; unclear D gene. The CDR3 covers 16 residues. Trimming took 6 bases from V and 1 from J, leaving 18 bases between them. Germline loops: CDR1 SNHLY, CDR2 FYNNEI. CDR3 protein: CASSAKFSLGNTEAFF. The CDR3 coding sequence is TGTGCCAGCAGCGCGAAATTCTCCCTGGGGAACACTGAAGCTTTCTTT.

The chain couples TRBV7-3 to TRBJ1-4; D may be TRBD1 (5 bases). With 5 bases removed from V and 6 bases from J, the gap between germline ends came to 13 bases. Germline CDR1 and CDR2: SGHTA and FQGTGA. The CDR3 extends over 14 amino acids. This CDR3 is CASSPQGGDEKLFF. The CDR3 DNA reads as TGTGCCAGCAGCCCCCAGGGAGGCGATGAAAAACTGTTTTTT.